Below are 9 T cell receptor beta chains sequenced from a single sample in a study of blood T cell repertoires in COVID-19. Assay used: immunoSEQ multiplex PCR; TCRdb lists only in-frame clones, some missing. The data show about 190,000 clones, roughly four fifths seen once. The sequenced sample consisted of peripheral blood. The receptor set was obtained from a woman aged 25 to 39 with acute or convalescent COVID-19.

The chain employs TRBV7-9 and TRBJ2-3; no firm D call. The CDR3 has 13 residues. Germline-derived CDR1 and CDR2 are SEHNR and FQNEAQ (reference sequence). The V end lost 4 bases, the J end lost 3 bases, and 8 bases lay between the germline ends. CDR3 sequence (DNA): TGTGCCAGCAGCTCGGGTGTTACAGATACGCAGTATTTT. Protein sequence: CASSSGVTDTQYF. Full variable domain (outside the CDR3, taken from reference TRBV7-9 and TRBJ2-3): DTGVSQNPRHKITKRGQNVTFRCDPISEHNRLYWYRQTLGQGPEFLTYFQNEAQLEKSRLLSDRFSAERPKGSFSTLEIQRTEQGDSAMYLCASSSGVTDTQYFGPGTRLTVL.

The gene calls are TRBV6-6 and TRBJ2-3; 7 bases line up with TRBD2. Germline V gene data show CDR1 as MNHNY and CDR2 as SVGAGI (reference sequence). J was trimmed by 0 bases and V by 7 bases; bases with no gene match: 10. The CDR3 is 16 residues long. CDR3 DNA: TGTGCCAGCAACAAAGGTGGTAGCGGGAGCACAGATACGCAGTATTTT. Translated: CASNKGGSGSTDTQYF.

This sequence joins TRBV10-3 and TRBJ1-5; D gene ambiguous. Trimming took 2 bases from V and 4 from J, leaving 12 bases between them. This CDR3 is 15 amino acids long. Germline V CDR1 and CDR2: ENHRY, SYGVKD. The CDR3 nucleotides are TGTGCCATCAGTGAGAGTCAGACTAAGAATCAGCCCCAGCATTTT. Its protein product is CAISESQTKNQPQHF.

The chain couples TRBV6-4 to TRBJ2-1; 9 bases align to TRBD2. The CDR3 is 19 amino acids. The junction had 18 bases not matched to a gene; V was cut back by 1 base and J by 8 bases. Germline V gene lookup returns CDR1 MRHNA and CDR2 SNTAGT. The CDR3 protein is CASSDWPPGLAGRGDEQFF. The CDR3 nucleotides read TGTGCCAGCAGTGACTGGCCCCCGGGGCTAGCGGGAAGAGGCGATGAGCAGTTCTTC.

V and J are TRBV6-2 or TRBV6-3 and TRBJ2-2; 7 nucleotides line up with TRBD2. The CDR3 loop spans 20 amino acids. The ends lost 2 bases at V and 0 bases at J; junction bases unmatched: 15. From germline, CDR1 is MNHEY and CDR2 SVGEGT. The CDR3: CASSYGSNFQRDANTGELFF. The CDR3 DNA follows: TGTGCCAGCAGTTACGGTTCCAACTTCCAGCGGGACGCGAACACCGGGGAGCTGTTTTTT.

The chain employs TRBV28 and TRBJ1-2; D is perhaps TRBD1 (6 bases). Deletions cut 6 bases from V and 4 bases from J, with 12 bases between. The germline V gene has CDR1 MDHEN and CDR2 SYDVKM. CDR3 size: 13 residues. The CDR3, as DNA: TGTGCCAGCAGCGACAGGACTCTCTATGGCTACACCTTC. Residues: CASSDRTLYGYTF.

As DNA, the CDR3 is TGTGCCAGCAGTTCCCCGTTGCGAGAGACCCAGTACTTC. Translation: CASSSPLRETQYF. The chain has TRBV28 and TRBJ2-5; D gene ambiguous. Trimming pared 4 bases from V and 4 bases from J, leaving 10 bases between. The CDR3 spans 13 residues. CDR1 is MDHEN and CDR2 is SYDVKM in the germline V gene.

This clone was observed once. The genes are TRBV29-1 and TRBJ2-1, with D uncertain. From germline, CDR1 is SQVTM and CDR2 ANQGSEA. CDR3 length: 11 amino acids. Between the trimmed V and J ends, which lost 7 bases and 8 bases, there was a span of 12 bases. The CDR3 region has the DNA TGCAGCGGCTTACGCCGGGATGAGCAGTTCTTC. This translates into CSGLRRDEQFF.

The V gene is TRBV7-9, the J gene TRBJ2-5; 16 nucleotides align to TRBD2. The CDR3 contains 17 residues. The ends lost 5 bases at V and 2 bases at J; junction bases unmatched: 5. Per the germline V gene, CDR1 is SEHNR and CDR2 is FQNEAQ (reference sequence). The CDR3 reads CASSPGLAGGPQETQYF. The CDR3 bases are TGTGCCAGCAGCCCGGGACTAGCGGGGGGGCCACAAGAGACCCAGTACTTC. Variable domain in full (rest from reference TRBV7-9 and TRBJ2-5): DTGVSQNPRHKITKRGQNVTFRCDPISEHNRLYWYRQTLGQGPEFLTYFQNEAQLEKSRLLSDRFSAERPKGSFSTLEIQRTEQGDSAMYLCASSPGLAGGPQETQYFGPGTRLLVL.